This entry is about one T cell receptor beta chain. This specimen comes from a study of cytomegalovirus exposure and HLA in healthy donors. As for the study in general: The Caucasian-associated ancestry cluster held under 90% of 350 to 450 genotyped donors.

Trimming cost V 0 bases and J 8 bases; bases outside gene matches: 0. The CDR3 spans 14 residues. Germline CDR1 reads SGHRS; CDR2 reads YFSETQ. The study ran its PCR with 60 Vbeta and 13 Jbeta primers. The protocol was immunoSEQ multiplex PCR, while the TCRdb copy is restricted to in-frame clones and leaves out a portion. The data show roughly 86,000 clones, just over 70% seen once. The chain employs TRBV5-1 and TRBJ2-1; TRBD2 agrees at 12 bases. The sample was PBMCs. The clonotype originates from a man aged 55 to 70 in good health and CMV-seronegative. In DNA, the CDR3 is TGCGCCAGCAGCTTGGGACTAGCGGGAGATGAGCAGTTCTTC. Translated: CASSLGLAGDEQFF.